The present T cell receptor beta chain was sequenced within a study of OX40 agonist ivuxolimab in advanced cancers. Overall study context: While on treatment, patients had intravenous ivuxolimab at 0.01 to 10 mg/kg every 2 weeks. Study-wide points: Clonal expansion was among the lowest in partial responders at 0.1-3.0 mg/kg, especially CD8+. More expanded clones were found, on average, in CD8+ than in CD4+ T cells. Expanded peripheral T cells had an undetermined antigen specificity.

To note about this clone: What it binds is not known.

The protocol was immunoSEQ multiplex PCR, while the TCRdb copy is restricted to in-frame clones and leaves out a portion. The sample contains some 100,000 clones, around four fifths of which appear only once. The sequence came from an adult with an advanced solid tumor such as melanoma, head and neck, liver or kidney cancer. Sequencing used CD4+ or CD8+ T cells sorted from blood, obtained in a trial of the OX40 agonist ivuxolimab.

Here the CDR3 reads CAISGLQGTEAFF. The CDR3 nucleotides are TGTGCCATCAGCGGATTACAGGGCACTGAAGCTTTCTTT. The chain carries TRBV10-3 and TRBJ1-1, with D possibly TRBD1 on 6 matching bases. The CDR3 loop spans 13 amino acids. Per the germline V gene, CDR1 is ENHRY and CDR2 is SYGVKD. The germline V and J ends were trimmed by 6 bases and 4 bases, with 12 bases remaining between them.